Listed below are T cell receptor beta chains from one sample, sequenced in a study of cytomegalovirus exposure and HLA in healthy donors. Profiled with immunoSEQ multiplex PCR; TCRdb holds only in-frame clones, not every one. This table holds around 200,000 clones, roughly 88% found once. The sequenced material came from PBMCs. These receptors all stem from a girl aged 2-10 years in good health and CMV-seropositive. The CDR3 runs from the conserved cysteine through the conserved F or W. The D gene is left open where the match is weak. Some rows have no size entry. The others give once, few or many, or a class for an expanded clone.

CASSYGDARDYNEQFF	TGTGCCAGCAGCTACGGGGATGCCAGAGACTACAATGAGCAGTTCTTC	TRBV5-4	NA	NA	TRBJ2-1
CASSFSGYEQYF	TGCGCCAGCAGCTTCTCAGGCTACGAGCAGTACTTC	TRBV5-1	few	NA	TRBJ2-7
CASSISNRYEQYF	TGTGCCAGCAGCATCTCTAACAGATACGAGCAGTACTTC	TRBV5-6	NA	NA	TRBJ2-7
CASSVRTQGEAFF	TGTGCCAGCAGCGTTCGTACCCAGGGGGAAGCTTTCTTT	TRBV9	NA	NA	TRBJ1-1
CASSRRQTQETQYF	TGTGCCAGCAGTCGACGACAGACTCAAGAGACCCAGTACTTC	TRBV6-5	NA	NA	TRBJ2-5
CASGLAGELFF	TGTGCCAGTGGACTAGCAGGGGAGCTGTTTTTT	TRBV19	NA	TRBD2	TRBJ2-2
CACRGIGGPNTEAFF	TGTGCCTGTAGAGGGATAGGGGGACCGAACACTGAAGCTTTCTTT	TRBV30	NA	NA	TRBJ1-1
CSGKQGTFAETQYF	TGCAGCGGTAAACAGGGTACCTTCGCAGAGACCCAGTACTTC	TRBV29-1	NA	NA	TRBJ2-5
CASTHRGTEAFF	TGTGCCAGCACACACAGGGGAACTGAAGCTTTCTTT	TRBV28	NA	TRBD1	TRBJ1-1
CASGGFGGSSSYNEQFF	TGTGCCAGCGGAGGTTTTGGCGGGAGTAGCTCCTACAATGAGCAGTTCTTC	TRBV25-1	NA	TRBD2	TRBJ2-1
CASRNRGPRYGYTF	TGTGCCAGCAGGAACAGGGGGCCCCGGTATGGCTACACCTTC	TRBV27	NA	TRBD1	TRBJ1-2
CASSLQGANTGELFF	TGTGCCAGCAGCTTACAGGGGGCGAACACCGGGGAGCTGTTTTTT	TRBV7-3	NA	TRBD1	TRBJ2-2
CASRNLQGPNTGELFF	TGCGCCAGCAGGAATCTACAGGGTCCGAACACCGGGGAGCTGTTTTTT	TRBV4-1	NA	NA	TRBJ2-2
CASSLPGVYGYTF	TGTGCCAGCAGCTTACCAGGGGTCTATGGCTACACCTTC	TRBV5-8	NA	NA	TRBJ1-2
CASSLGLAGGIEQFF	TGCGCCAGCAGCTTGGGACTAGCGGGGGGGATTGAGCAGTTCTTC	TRBV5-1	NA	TRBD2	TRBJ2-1
CASSQVGAANVLTF	TGCGCCAGCAGCCAAGTGGGGGCGGCCAACGTCCTGACTTTC	TRBV4-1	NA	NA	TRBJ2-6
CASSLGGREGGYEQYF	TGTGCCAGCAGTTTAGGGGGGCGGGAGGGCGGTTACGAGCAGTACTTC	TRBV27	NA	TRBD2	TRBJ2-7
CASSRTSGRRDEQFF	TGTGCCAGCAGCCGGACTAGCGGGAGGAGGGATGAGCAGTTCTTC	TRBV11-2	NA	TRBD2	TRBJ2-1
CTPSGHENTEAFF	TGCACACCATCGGGACACGAGAACACTGAAGCTTTCTTT	TRBV1	NA	NA	TRBJ1-1
CASSDTGTKMFF	TGCGCCAGCAGTGACACAGGGACTAAGATGTTTTTT	TRBV10-1	NA	NA	TRBJ1-4
CASSSDSPNTEAFF	TGTGCCAGCAGTTCCGACAGTCCCAACACTGAAGCTTTCTTT	TRBV6-5	NA	NA	TRBJ1-1
CATSRDKWPSAGANVLTF	TGTGCCACCAGCAGAGATAAGTGGCCATCAGCTGGGGCCAACGTCCTGACTTTC	TRBV15	NA	NA	TRBJ2-6
CASSPTAGAGEQYF	TGTGCCAGCAGCCCCACCGCAGGGGCAGGGGAGCAGTACTTC	TRBV7-2	NA	NA	TRBJ2-7
CASSLSRSGELFF	TGTGCCAGCAGCCTTTCGAGGTCGGGGGAGCTGTTTTTT	TRBV4-2	few	NA	TRBJ2-2